The next 3 T cell receptor beta chains were all read from a single sample in a study of cytotoxic CD8 clonotypes in ibrutinib-treated CLL. Repertoires were generated with immunoSEQ multiplex PCR, while TCRdb's copy carries only in-frame clones and drops some. The table has a few hundred thousand clones, over 55% seen once. This material consisted of PBMCs, taken after 36 months of ibrutinib treatment. Receptors were obtained from a human donor with chronic lymphocytic leukemia.

About this clone itself: This sample also contains other DNA sequences that code for the same CDR3. V is TRBV20-1 and J is TRBJ2-1; no clear D. The CDR3 has 10 amino acids. The V gene's germline CDR1 is DFQATT and CDR2 SNEGSKA (reference sequence). V lost 4 bases and J lost 6, with 4 bases in between. The CDR3 loop reads CSATGNEQFF. The CDR3 DNA sequence: TGCAGTGCTACAGGCAATGAGCAGTTCTTC.

The chain combines TRBV5-1 with TRBJ1-1; D ambiguous. The germline V and J ends were trimmed by 0 bases and 1 base, with 13 bases remaining between them. Germline CDR1 SGHRS, CDR2 YFSETQ. There are 16 residues in the CDR3. The CDR3 nucleotides read TGCGCCAGCAGCTTGGTGGTCGGCCGGGGGAACACTGAAGCTTTCTTT. Protein product: CASSLVVGRGNTEAFF.

This chain uses TRBV5-6 with TRBJ1-5; D is possibly TRBD1 (5 bases). Germline V lookup: CDR1 SGHDT, CDR2 YYEEEE. The V and J ends lost 2 bases and 3 bases respectively, with 12 bases between them. This CDR3 has 15 residues. CDR3 DNA sequence: TGTGCCAGCAGCTTAGGGACGGCTCACAATCAGCCCCAGCATTTT. It yields the protein CASSLGTAHNQPQHF.